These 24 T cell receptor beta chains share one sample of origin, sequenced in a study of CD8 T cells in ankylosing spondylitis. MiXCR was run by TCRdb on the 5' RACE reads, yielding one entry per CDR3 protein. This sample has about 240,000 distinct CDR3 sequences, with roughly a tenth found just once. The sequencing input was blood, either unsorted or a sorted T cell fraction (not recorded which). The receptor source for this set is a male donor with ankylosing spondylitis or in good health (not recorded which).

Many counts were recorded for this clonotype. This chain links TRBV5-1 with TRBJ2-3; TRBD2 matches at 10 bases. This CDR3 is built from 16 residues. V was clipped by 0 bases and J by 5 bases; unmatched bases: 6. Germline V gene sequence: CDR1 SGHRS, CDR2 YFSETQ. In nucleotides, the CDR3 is TGCGCCAGCAGCTTGGAGACTAGCGGGTATGGAGATACGCAGTATTTT. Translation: CASSLETSGYGDTQYF.

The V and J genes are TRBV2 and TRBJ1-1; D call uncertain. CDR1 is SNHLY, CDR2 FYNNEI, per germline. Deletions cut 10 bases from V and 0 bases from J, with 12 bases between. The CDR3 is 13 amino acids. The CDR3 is CATNGQMNTEAFF. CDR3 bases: TGTGCCACCAACGGGCAGATGAACACTGAAGCTTTCTTT.

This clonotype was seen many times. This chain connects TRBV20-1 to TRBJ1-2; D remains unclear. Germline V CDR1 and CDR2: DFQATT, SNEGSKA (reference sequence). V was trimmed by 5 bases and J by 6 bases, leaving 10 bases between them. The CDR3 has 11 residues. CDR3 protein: CSARGLDGYTF. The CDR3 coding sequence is TGCAGTGCTCGCGGCCTGGATGGCTACACCTTC.

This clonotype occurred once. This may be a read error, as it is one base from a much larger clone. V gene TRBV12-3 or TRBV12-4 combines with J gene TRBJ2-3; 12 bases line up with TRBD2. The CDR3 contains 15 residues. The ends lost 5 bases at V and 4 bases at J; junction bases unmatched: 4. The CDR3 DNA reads TGTGCCAGCAGTGACTCTAGCGGGAGGGCAGATACGCAGTATTTT. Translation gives CASSDSSGRADTQYF.

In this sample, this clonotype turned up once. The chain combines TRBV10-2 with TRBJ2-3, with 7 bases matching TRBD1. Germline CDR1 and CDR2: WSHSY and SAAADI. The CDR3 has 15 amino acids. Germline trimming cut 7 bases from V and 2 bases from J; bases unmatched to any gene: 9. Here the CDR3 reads CASIPQGVPTDTQYF. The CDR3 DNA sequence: TGCGCCAGCATCCCCCAGGGGGTTCCCACAGATACGCAGTATTTT.

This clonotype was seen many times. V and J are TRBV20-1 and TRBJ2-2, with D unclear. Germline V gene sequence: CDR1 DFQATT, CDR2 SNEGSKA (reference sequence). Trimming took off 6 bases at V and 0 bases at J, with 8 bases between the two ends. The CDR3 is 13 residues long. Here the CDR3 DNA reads TGCAGTGCCACGGATTCGAACACCGGGGAGCTGTTTTTT. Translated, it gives CSATDSNTGELFF.

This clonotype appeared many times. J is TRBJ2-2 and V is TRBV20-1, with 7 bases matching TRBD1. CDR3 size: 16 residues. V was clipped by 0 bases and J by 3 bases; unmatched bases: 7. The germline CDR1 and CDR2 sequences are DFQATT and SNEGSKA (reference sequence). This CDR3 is CSARDRRTGDTGELFF. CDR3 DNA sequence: TGCAGTGCTAGAGATCGAAGGACAGGAGACACCGGGGAGCTGTTTTTT.

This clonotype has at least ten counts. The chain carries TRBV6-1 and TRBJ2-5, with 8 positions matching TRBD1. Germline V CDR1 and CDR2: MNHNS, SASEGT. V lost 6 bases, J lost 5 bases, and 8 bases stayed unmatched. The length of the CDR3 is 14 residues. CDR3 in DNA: TGTGCCAGCAGCCTGACAGGGGCGGCGGAGACCCAGTACTTC. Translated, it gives CASSLTGAAETQYF.

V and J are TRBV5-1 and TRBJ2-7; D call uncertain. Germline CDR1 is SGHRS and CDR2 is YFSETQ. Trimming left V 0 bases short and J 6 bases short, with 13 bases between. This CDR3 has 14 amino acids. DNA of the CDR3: TGCGCCAGCAGCTTGGCCGGGTTACTGGGCGAGCAGTACTTC. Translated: CASSLAGLLGEQYF.

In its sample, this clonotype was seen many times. CDR3: CASSRGGHNEQFF. For the CDR3, the DNA is TGTGCCAGCAGCCGGGGGGGTCACAATGAGCAGTTCTTC. This chain joins TRBV12-3 or TRBV12-4 and TRBJ2-1, with 8 bases that match TRBD2. The CDR3 is made up of 13 amino acids. With 6 bases clipped from V and 5 bases from J, the junction kept 3 bases outside the gene matches.

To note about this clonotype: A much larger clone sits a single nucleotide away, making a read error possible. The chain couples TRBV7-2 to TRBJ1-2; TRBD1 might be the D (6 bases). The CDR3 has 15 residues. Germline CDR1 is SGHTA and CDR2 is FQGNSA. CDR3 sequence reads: CASSLDLGAGYGHTF. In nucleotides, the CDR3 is TGTGCCAGCAGCTTAGATCTGGGGGCGGGCTATGGCCACACCTTC. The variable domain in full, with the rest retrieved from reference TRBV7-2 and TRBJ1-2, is GAGVSQSPSNKVTEKGKDVELRCDPISGHTALYWYRQSLGQGLEFLIYFQGNSAPDKSGLPSDRFSAERTGGSVSTLTIQRTQQEDSAVYLCASSLDLGAGYGHTFGSGTRLTVV.

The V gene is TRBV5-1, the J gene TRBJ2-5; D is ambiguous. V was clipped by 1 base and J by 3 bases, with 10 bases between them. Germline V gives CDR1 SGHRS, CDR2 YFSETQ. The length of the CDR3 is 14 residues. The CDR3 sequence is CASSLNGREETQYF. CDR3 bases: TGCGCCAGCAGCTTGAACGGAAGGGAAGAGACCCAGTACTTC.

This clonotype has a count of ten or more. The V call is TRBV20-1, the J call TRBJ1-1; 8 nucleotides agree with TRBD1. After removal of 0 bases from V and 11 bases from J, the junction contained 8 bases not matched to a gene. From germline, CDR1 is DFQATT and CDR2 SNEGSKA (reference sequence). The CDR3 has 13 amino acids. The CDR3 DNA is TGCAGTGCTAGAGAGACCCCGGACAGGGACGCTTTCTTT. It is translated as CSARETPDRDAFF.

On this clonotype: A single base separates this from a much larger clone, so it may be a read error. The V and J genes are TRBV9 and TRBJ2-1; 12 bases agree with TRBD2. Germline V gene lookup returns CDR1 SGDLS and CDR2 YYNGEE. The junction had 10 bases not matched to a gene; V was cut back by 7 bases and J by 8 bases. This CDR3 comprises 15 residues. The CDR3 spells CASGSRLAGDHEQFF. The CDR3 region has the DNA TGTGCCAGCGGCTCGAGACTAGCGGGAGACCATGAGCAGTTCTTC.

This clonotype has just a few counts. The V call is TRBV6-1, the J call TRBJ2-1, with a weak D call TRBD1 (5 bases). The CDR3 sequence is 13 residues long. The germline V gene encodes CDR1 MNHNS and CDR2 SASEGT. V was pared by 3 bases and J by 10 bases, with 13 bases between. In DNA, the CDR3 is TGTGCCAGCAGTGAGGACCAGGGAAGGGAGCAGTTCTTC. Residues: CASSEDQGREQFF.

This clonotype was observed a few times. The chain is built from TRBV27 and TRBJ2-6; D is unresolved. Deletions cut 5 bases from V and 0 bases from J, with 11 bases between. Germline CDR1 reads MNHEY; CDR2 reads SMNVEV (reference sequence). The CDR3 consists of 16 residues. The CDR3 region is CASSRTDNSGANVLTF. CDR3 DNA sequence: TGTGCCAGCAGTAGAACCGATAACTCTGGGGCCAACGTCCTGACTTTC.

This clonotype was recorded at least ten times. The CDR3 coding sequence is TGCAGTGCTAGCAACTGGGTAGCCGCTTCCACAGATACGCAGTATTTT. Amino acids: CSASNWVAASTDTQYF. The rearrangement joins TRBV20-1 to TRBJ2-3, with D unresolved. Trimming took off 3 bases at V and 2 bases at J, with 18 bases between the two ends. The CDR3 extends over 16 amino acids. Germline V gene data show CDR1 as DFQATT and CDR2 as SNEGSKA (reference sequence).

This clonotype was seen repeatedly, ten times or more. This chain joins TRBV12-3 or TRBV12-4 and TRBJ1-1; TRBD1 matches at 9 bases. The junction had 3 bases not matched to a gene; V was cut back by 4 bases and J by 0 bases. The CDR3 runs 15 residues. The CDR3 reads CASSWTGALNTEAFF. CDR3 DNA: TGTGCCAGCAGTTGGACAGGGGCCCTGAACACTGAAGCTTTCTTT.

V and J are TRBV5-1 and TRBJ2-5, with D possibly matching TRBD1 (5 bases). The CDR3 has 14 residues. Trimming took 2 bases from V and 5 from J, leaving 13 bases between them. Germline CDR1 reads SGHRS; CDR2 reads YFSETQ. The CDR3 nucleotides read TGCGCCAGCAGCTTCGGCCAGGGCAAGGAGACCCAGTACTTC. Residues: CASSFGQGKETQYF.

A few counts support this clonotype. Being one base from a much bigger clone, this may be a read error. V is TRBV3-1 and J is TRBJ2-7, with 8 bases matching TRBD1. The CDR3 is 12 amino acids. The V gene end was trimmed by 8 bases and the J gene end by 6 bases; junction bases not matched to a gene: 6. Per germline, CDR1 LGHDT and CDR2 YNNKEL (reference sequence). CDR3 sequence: CASDRGESEQYF. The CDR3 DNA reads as TGTGCCAGCGACAGGGGCGAAAGCGAGCAGTACTTC.

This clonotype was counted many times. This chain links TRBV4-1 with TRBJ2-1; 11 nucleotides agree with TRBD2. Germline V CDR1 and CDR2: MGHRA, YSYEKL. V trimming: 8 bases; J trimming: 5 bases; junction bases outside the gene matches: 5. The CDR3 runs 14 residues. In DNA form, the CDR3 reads TGCGCCAGCCATGGACTAGCGGGCCACAATGAGCAGTTCTTC. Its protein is CASHGLAGHNEQFF.

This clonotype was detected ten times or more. CDR3 loop: CASSLEGRGSGTDTQYF. DNA of the CDR3: TGCGCCAGCAGCTTGGAAGGGAGGGGTAGCGGCACAGATACGCAGTATTTT. This chain connects TRBV5-1 to TRBJ2-3; 7 positions agree with TRBD2. J was trimmed by 1 base and V by 0 bases; bases with no gene match: 8. CDR1 is SGHRS and CDR2 is YFSETQ in the germline V gene. This CDR3 is built from 17 residues.

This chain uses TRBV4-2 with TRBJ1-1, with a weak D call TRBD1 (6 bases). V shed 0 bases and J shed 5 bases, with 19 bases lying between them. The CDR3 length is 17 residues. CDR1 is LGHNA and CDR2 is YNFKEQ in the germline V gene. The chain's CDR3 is CASSQDWLGGRGTEAFF. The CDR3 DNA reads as TGTGCCAGCAGCCAAGATTGGCTGGGGGGGCGCGGGACTGAAGCTTTCTTT.

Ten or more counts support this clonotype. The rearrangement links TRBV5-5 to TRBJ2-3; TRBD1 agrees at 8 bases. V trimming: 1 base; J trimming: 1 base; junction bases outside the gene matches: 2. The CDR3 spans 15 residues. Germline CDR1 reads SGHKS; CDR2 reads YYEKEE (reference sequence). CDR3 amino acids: CASSLPTGGTDTQYF. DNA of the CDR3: TGTGCCAGCAGCTTGCCGACAGGGGGCACAGATACGCAGTATTTT.